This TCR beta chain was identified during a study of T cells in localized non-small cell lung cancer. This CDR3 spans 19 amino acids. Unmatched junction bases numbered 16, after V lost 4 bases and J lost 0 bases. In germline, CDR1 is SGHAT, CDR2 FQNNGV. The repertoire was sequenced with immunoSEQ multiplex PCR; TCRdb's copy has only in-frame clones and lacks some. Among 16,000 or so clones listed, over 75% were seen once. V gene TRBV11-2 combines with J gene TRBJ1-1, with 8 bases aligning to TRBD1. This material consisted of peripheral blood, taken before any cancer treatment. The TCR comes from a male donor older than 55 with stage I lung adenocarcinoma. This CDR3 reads CASSSVKGIGTGLNTEAFF. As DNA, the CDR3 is TGTGCCAGCAGCTCAGTAAAGGGTATAGGGACAGGACTGAACACTGAAGCTTTCTTT.